Listed here are 30 T cell receptor beta chains from one sample, sequenced in a study of PD-L1 blockade in urothelial cancer. Some clones are missing from TCRdb's copy, which holds only in-frame ones; the method was immunoSEQ multiplex PCR. The table records approximately 110,000 clones, around 82% of them present only once. Here the sequenced sample was PBMCs, taken around atezolizumab (anti-PD-L1) treatment. Source of these receptors: a man aged 50-60 years with urothelial cancer.

The rearrangement joins TRBV11-1 to TRBJ2-7, with TRBD2 matching 7 bases. Germline V gene data show CDR1 as SGHAT and CDR2 as FQDESV (reference sequence). V was clipped by 1 base and J by 4 bases; unmatched bases: 7. The CDR3 sequence is 15 residues long. CDR3 amino acids: CASSLEAGAFYEQYF. The CDR3 bases are TGTGCCAGCAGCTTAGAGGCGGGAGCATTTTACGAGCAGTACTTC. Drawing the rest from reference TRBV11-1 and TRBJ2-7, the complete variable domain is EAEVAQSPRYKITEKSQAVAFWCDPISGHATLYWYRQILGQGPELLVQFQDESVVDDSQLPKDRFSAERLKGVDSTLKIQPAELGDSAMYLCASSLEAGAFYEQYFGPGTRLTVT.

J is TRBJ2-1 and V is TRBV19; 12 bases are a match to TRBD2. The trim removed 4 bases at V and 6 bases at J, leaving 4 bases unmatched. CDR3 size: 15 residues. CDR1 LNHDA and CDR2 SQIVND come from the germline V gene (reference sequence). CDR3 protein: CASSNLAGGSNEQFF. The CDR3 DNA follows: TGTGCCAGTAGTAATCTAGCGGGAGGGTCCAATGAGCAGTTCTTC. The variable domain in full, with the rest retrieved from reference TRBV19 and TRBJ2-1, is DGGITQSPKYLFRKEGQNVTLSCEQNLNHDAMYWYRQDPGQGLRLIYYSQIVNDFQKGDIAEGYSVSREKKESFPLTVTSAQKNPTAFYLCASSNLAGGSNEQFFGPGTRLTVL.

J is TRBJ1-2 and V is TRBV5-1; D remains ambiguous. CDR1 is SGHRS, CDR2 YFSETQ, per germline. V lost 2 bases and J lost 6, with 14 bases in between. The CDR3 length is 14 residues. The CDR3, as DNA: TGCGCCAGCAGCTTTGCAGCGGTCCGGGATGGCTACACCTTC. This codes for CASSFAAVRDGYTF.

This clone has only one observation. The rearrangement joins TRBV15 to TRBJ2-1, with a weak D call TRBD2 (5 bases). The length of the CDR3 is 20 residues. V lost 0 bases to trimming and J lost 7 bases, with 28 bases between them. Germline V gene lookup returns CDR1 LNHNV and CDR2 YYDKDF (reference sequence). The CDR3 loop is CATSRDLVGSWDSLLNEQFF. The CDR3 coding sequence is TGTGCCACCAGCAGAGATTTGGTTGGGAGCTGGGATTCGTTGCTGAATGAGCAGTTCTTC.

This CDR3 reads CASSSRGLDTGELFF. DNA for the CDR3: TGTGCCAGCAGCTCCAGGGGGCTGGACACCGGGGAGCTGTTTTTT. The chain uses TRBV5-4 and TRBJ2-2, with 8 bases matching TRBD1. V was clipped by 3 bases and J by 3 bases; unmatched bases: 4. Germline V gene sequence: CDR1 SGHNT, CDR2 YYREEE (reference sequence). CDR3 length equals 15 residues.

The gene calls are TRBV30 and TRBJ2-7; TRBD2 aligns across 16 bases. Germline V gene lookup returns CDR1 GTSNPN and CDR2 SVGIG (reference sequence). The trim removed 2 bases at V and 2 bases at J, leaving 6 bases unmatched. CDR3 length: 17 residues. The CDR3 sequence: CAWSMGLAGGSAYEQYF. CDR3 coding DNA: TGTGCCTGGAGTATGGGACTAGCGGGAGGGTCCGCCTACGAGCAGTACTTC.

In this sample, this clone turned up once. This chain uses TRBV6-1 with TRBJ1-1, with a tentative D call TRBD1 (5 bases). The CDR3 length is 15 residues. The V end was cut by 7 bases, the J end by 0 bases, with 15 bases between. Germline loops: CDR1 MNHNS, CDR2 SASEGT. The CDR3 here is CASTPTGGMNTEAFF. CDR3 DNA: TGTGCCAGCACTCCAACCGGGGGGATGAACACTGAAGCTTTCTTT.

The chain joins TRBV18 to TRBJ2-5; possible D gene TRBD2, 5 bases. The CDR3 has 15 residues. Between the trimmed V and J ends, which lost 1 base and 1 base, there was a span of 10 bases. CDR1 and CDR2 (germline): KGHSH, LQKENI. The CDR3 is CASSPLVRAQETQYF. The CDR3 region has the DNA TGTGCCAGCTCACCACTAGTGAGGGCCCAAGAGACCCAGTACTTC.

This chain uses TRBV14 with TRBJ2-7, with TRBD1 as a possible D gene (6 bases). Trimming left V 2 bases short and J 5 bases short, with 34 bases between. This CDR3 spans 21 amino acids. The germline V gene has CDR1 SGHDN and CDR2 FVKESK. The CDR3 region has the DNA TGTGCCAGCAGCCAATCAACAGGGCTAAGGTGGGGAGTACCCCCATCGAACGAGCAGTACTTC. This sequence encodes CASSQSTGLRWGVPPSNEQYF.

This rearrangement joins TRBV4-1 to TRBJ2-1; 12 bases match TRBD2. Trimming took 4 bases from V and 10 from J; bases not matched to a gene: 14. Germline-derived CDR1 and CDR2 are MGHRA and YSYEKL. The CDR3 runs 17 residues. CDR3 loop: CASSPMVPSGRAYEQFF. In DNA, the CDR3 is TGCGCCAGCAGCCCCATGGTTCCTAGCGGGAGGGCCTACGAGCAGTTCTTC.

The gene calls are TRBV5-4 and TRBJ2-2, with 12 bases matching TRBD1. The length of the CDR3 is 17 residues. Germline V gene lookup returns CDR1 SGHNT and CDR2 YYREEE (reference sequence). The V gene end was trimmed by 2 bases and the J gene end by 7 bases; junction bases not matched to a gene: 9. Here the CDR3 reads CASSLAPGQGANGELFF. DNA for the CDR3: TGTGCCAGCAGCTTAGCTCCGGGACAGGGGGCTAACGGGGAGCTGTTTTTT.

V and J are TRBV6-1 and TRBJ1-2; D is uncertain. CDR3 length equals 12 residues. Deletions cut 4 bases from V and 9 bases from J, with 12 bases between. CDR1 and CDR2 (germline): MNHNS, SASEGT. CDR3 sequence reads: CASSARADSYTF. CDR3 in DNA: TGTGCCAGCAGTGCGAGGGCTGATAGCTACACCTTC.

This clone has ten or more counts. The J gene is TRBJ2-1, the V gene TRBV5-1; TRBD2 aligns across 8 bases. J lost 6 bases, V lost 0 bases, and 11 bases had no gene match. The germline V gene has CDR1 SGHRS and CDR2 YFSETQ. The CDR3 is 17 amino acids. CDR3 nucleotide sequence: TGCGCCAGCAGCTTGGGACAGCCCGGGAGGGCCTCCAATGAGCAGTTCTTC. It specifies CASSLGQPGRASNEQFF. Together with reference TRBV5-1 and TRBJ2-1, the CDR3 gives the full variable domain: KAGVTQTPRYLIKTRGQQVTLSCSPISGHRSVSWYQQTPGQGLQFLFEYFSETQRNKGNFPGRFSGRQFSNSRSEMNVSTLELGDSALYLCASSLGQPGRASNEQFFGPGTRLTVL.

The chain links TRBV7-3 to TRBJ2-3, with 8 bases lining up with TRBD2. CDR1 and CDR2 (germline): SGHTA, FQGTGA. V shed 5 bases, J shed 5 bases, and the junction held 3 bases outside the gene matches. This CDR3 has 13 residues. The CDR3 loop is CASSARGGDTQYF. CDR3 DNA sequence: TGTGCCAGCAGCGCCCGGGGGGGAGATACGCAGTATTTT.

The chain combines TRBV7-9 with TRBJ1-1; D is unclear. V dropped 1 base and J dropped 1 base, with 7 bases sitting between them. The CDR3 consists of 14 residues. Germline assignment: CDR1 SEHNR and CDR2 FQNEAQ (reference sequence). The CDR3 is CASSLEAGNTEAFF. The CDR3 DNA reads as TGTGCCAGCAGCTTAGAAGCCGGGAACACTGAAGCTTTCTTT.

The chain employs TRBV6-1 and TRBJ2-3, with D perhaps TRBD1 (5 bases). Per the germline V gene, CDR1 is MNHNS and CDR2 is SASEGT. V was shortened by 7 bases and J by 4 bases, with 15 bases between the two germline ends. The CDR3 sequence is 14 residues long. The CDR3 reads CASTQGRVADTQYF. The DNA of the CDR3 is TGTGCCAGCACCCAGGGCAGGGTTGCAGATACGCAGTATTTT.

The rearrangement uses TRBV28 and TRBJ2-7; 8 positions match TRBD1. This CDR3 contains 17 residues. V gave up 1 base and J gave up 6 bases; unmatched junction bases: 14. The germline gives CDR1 MDHEN, CDR2 SYDVKM. The CDR3 loop reads CASSLLAGTLTGGEQYF. CDR3 nucleotides: TGTGCCAGCAGTTTATTAGCCGGGACCCTCACAGGGGGCGAGCAGTACTTC.

The chain carries TRBV28 and TRBJ1-2, with D tentatively TRBD1 (5 bases). Germline CDR1 and CDR2: MDHEN and SYDVKM. Trimming stripped 8 bases from V and 0 bases from J, with 13 bases between. The CDR3 runs 14 residues. In DNA, the CDR3 is TGTGCCAGCGCTTCTCGACAGTCTAACTATGGCTACACCTTC. Translated, it gives CASASRQSNYGYTF.

This chain joins TRBV2 and TRBJ1-6, with 9 bases matching TRBD1. The CDR3 has 12 residues. The V gene end was trimmed by 6 bases and the J gene end by 13 bases; junction bases not matched to a gene: 4. Germline V gene sequence: CDR1 SNHLY, CDR2 FYNNEI. CDR3 region: CASSGDRAPLHF. CDR3 coding DNA: TGTGCCAGCAGCGGGGACAGGGCGCCCCTCCACTTT.

The chain links TRBV7-9 to TRBJ1-1; TRBD1 matches 7 bases. Germline assignment: CDR1 SEHNR and CDR2 FQNEAQ (reference sequence). CDR3 size: 15 residues. V trimming: 4 bases; J trimming: 3 bases; junction bases outside the gene matches: 8. In nucleotides, the CDR3 is TGTGCCAGCAGCTCTAAGGGGGCGCTAGACACTGAAGCTTTCTTT. As protein: CASSSKGALDTEAFF. The variable domain in full, with the rest retrieved from reference TRBV7-9 and TRBJ1-1, is DTGVSQNPRHKITKRGQNVTFRCDPISEHNRLYWYRQTLGQGPEFLTYFQNEAQLEKSRLLSDRFSAERPKGSFSTLEIQRTEQGDSAMYLCASSSKGALDTEAFFGQGTRLTVV.

The V and J genes are TRBV28 and TRBJ2-7, with a weak D call TRBD2 (5 bases). Trimming left V 6 bases short and J 5 bases short, with 20 bases between. CDR3 length: 15 residues. Germline-derived CDR1 and CDR2 are MDHEN and SYDVKM. The CDR3 loop reads CASSRLGLSMNEQYF. The CDR3 DNA reads TGTGCCAGCAGCCGCCTCGGACTCTCCATGAACGAGCAGTACTTC.

The chain is built from TRBV7-9 and TRBJ2-2; 8 bases line up with TRBD1. CDR3 size: 18 residues. Looked up from germline, CDR1 is SEHNR and CDR2 is FQNEAQ (reference sequence). V dropped 3 bases and J dropped 3; count of bases not matched to a gene: 12. CDR3 nucleotides: TGTGCCAGCAGCTTCGATAGAACAGGGGGAATTGACACCGGGGAGCTGTTTTTT. This gives the protein CASSFDRTGGIDTGELFF.

This clone appeared a few times. The chain recombines TRBV21-1 with TRBJ2-7; the table's D gene call, TRBD2, was not cross checked with the DNA. TRBV21-1 is an annotated pseudogene. The CDR3 runs 16 residues. The CDR3, as DNA: TGTGCCAGCAGCAATGCCGGGACTAGCTCGCAATACGAGCAGTACTTC. Translated: CASSNAGTSSQYEQYF.

This sequence joins TRBV6-1 and TRBJ1-4, with 7 nucleotides matching TRBD1. V trimming: 7 bases; J trimming: 5 bases; junction bases outside the gene matches: 4. This CDR3 contains 13 residues. The germline V gene has CDR1 MNHNS and CDR2 SASEGT. This CDR3 reads CASTRGWNEKLFF. CDR3 DNA sequence: TGTGCCAGCACCAGGGGGTGGAATGAAAAACTGTTTTTT.

This clone occurred many times. The chain uses TRBV6-1 and TRBJ1-2; TRBD1 aligns across 7 bases. The germline CDR1 and CDR2 sequences are MNHNS and SASEGT. With V trimmed by 6 bases and J by 4 bases, 5 bases remained unmatched. The CDR3 consists of 13 residues. The CDR3 is CASREQGSYGYTF. CDR3 nucleotide sequence: TGTGCCAGCAGGGAACAGGGGTCCTATGGCTACACCTTC.

The CDR3 region is CAWSGEYEQYF. The CDR3 DNA follows: TGTGCCTGGAGTGGCGAATACGAGCAGTACTTC. The chain has TRBV30 and TRBJ2-7; no definite D call. CDR3 size: 11 residues. CDR1 is GTSNPN, CDR2 SVGIG, per germline (reference sequence). Trimming shortened V by 1 base and J by 4 bases, and 5 bases separated the two germline ends.

This clone has just one count. The V gene is TRBV7-3, the J gene TRBJ2-3; 11 nucleotides align to TRBD2. This CDR3 is built from 16 residues. Per germline, CDR1 SGHTA and CDR2 FQGTGA. The V and J ends lost 5 bases and 5 bases, in that order; junction bases with no gene match: 9. This chain's CDR3 is CASSPTSGSGGDTQYF. DNA for the CDR3: TGTGCCAGCAGCCCAACTAGCGGGAGTGGTGGAGATACGCAGTATTTT.

The rearrangement joins TRBV18 to TRBJ2-7; 8 bases are shared with TRBD1. Per the germline V gene, CDR1 is KGHSH and CDR2 is LQKENI. After removal of 4 bases from V and 2 bases from J, the junction contained 7 bases not matched to a gene. The CDR3 runs to 15 residues. As DNA, the CDR3 is TGTGCCAGCTCACTGGACAGGGACGGTGCCTACGAGCAGTACTTC. Protein: CASSLDRDGAYEQYF. The full variable domain, completed using reference TRBV18 and TRBJ2-7, is NAGVMQNPRHLVRRRGQEARLRCSPMKGHSHVYWYRQLPEEGLKFMVYLQKENIIDESGMPKERFSAEFPKEGPSILRIQQVVRGDSAAYFCASSLDRDGAYEQYFGPGTRLTVT.

The CDR3 is CASSYFAGTSEAFF. CDR3 nucleotides: TGTGCCAGCAGTTACTTCGCGGGGACGTCTGAAGCTTTCTTT. The chain combines TRBV6-5 with TRBJ1-1; perhaps TRBD1 as D (5 bases). The germline CDR1 and CDR2 sequences are MNHEY and SVGAGI. Between the trimmed V and J ends, which lost 1 base and 6 bases, there was a span of 12 bases. The CDR3 loop spans 14 amino acids.

V is TRBV28 and J is TRBJ2-1, with 14 bases that match TRBD2. CDR1 and CDR2 from the germline V gene are MDHEN and SYDVKM. This CDR3 contains 19 residues. The trim removed 1 base at V and 6 bases at J, leaving 11 bases unmatched. The CDR3 bases are TGTGCCAGCAGTTTATCGACTAGCGGGAGGGCCTCCCCCCCCAATGAGCAGTTCTTC. Its translation: CASSLSTSGRASPPNEQFF. Full variable domain (outside the CDR3, taken from reference TRBV28 and TRBJ2-1): DVKVTQSSRYLVKRTGEKVFLECVQDMDHENMFWYRQDPGLGLRLIYFSYDVKMKEKGDIPEGYSVSREKKERFSLILESASTNQTSMYLCASSLSTSGRASPPNEQFFGPGTRLTVL.